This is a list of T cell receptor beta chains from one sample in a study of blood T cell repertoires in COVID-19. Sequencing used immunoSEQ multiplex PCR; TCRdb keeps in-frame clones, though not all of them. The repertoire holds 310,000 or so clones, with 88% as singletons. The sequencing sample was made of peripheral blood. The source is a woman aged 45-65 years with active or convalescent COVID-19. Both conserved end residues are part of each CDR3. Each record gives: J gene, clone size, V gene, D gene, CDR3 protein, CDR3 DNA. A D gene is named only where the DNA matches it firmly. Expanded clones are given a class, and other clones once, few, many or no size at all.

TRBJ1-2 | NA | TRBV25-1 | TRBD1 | CASSLQTGVGGYTF | TGTGCCAGCAGTCTTCAAACAGGGGTGGGTGGCTACACCTTC
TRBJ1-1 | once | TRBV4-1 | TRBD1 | CASSQDSVRGLIGAFF | TGCGCCAGCAGCCAAGATTCGGTCAGGGGGCTTATAGGAGCTTTCTTT
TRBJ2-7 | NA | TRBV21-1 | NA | CASSKVNLGLAGGEQYF | TGTGCCAGCAGCAAAGTAAATCTGGGGCTAGCGGGAGGCGAGCAGTACTTC
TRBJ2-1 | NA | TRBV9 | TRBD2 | CASSVSPGLAGEASYNEQFF | TGTGCCAGCAGCGTAAGCCCTGGACTAGCGGGAGAGGCGTCCTACAATGAGCAGTTCTTC
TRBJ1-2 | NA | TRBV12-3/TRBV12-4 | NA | CASRTGFGYTF | TGTGCCAGCAGGACCGGGTTTGGCTACACCTTC
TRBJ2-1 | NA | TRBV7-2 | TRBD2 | CASSSASGNYNEQFF | TGTGCCAGCAGCTCAGCTAGCGGGAACTACAATGAGCAGTTCTTC
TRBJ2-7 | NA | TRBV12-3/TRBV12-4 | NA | CASSLGFYEQYF | TGTGCCAGCAGTTTGGGCTTCTACGAGCAGTACTTC
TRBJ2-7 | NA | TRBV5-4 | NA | CASSRRSYSYEQYF | TGTGCCAGCAGCCGGCGGAGCTATTCCTACGAGCAGTACTTC
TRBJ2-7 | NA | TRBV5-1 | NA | CASSPGTYSSYEQYF | TGCGCCAGCAGCCCAGGGACATACAGCTCCTACGAGCAGTACTTC
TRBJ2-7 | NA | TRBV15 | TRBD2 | CATSRASGGLYEQYF | TGTGCCACCAGCAGAGCTAGCGGGGGACTCTACGAGCAGTACTTC
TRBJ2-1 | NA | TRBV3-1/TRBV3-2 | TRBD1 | CASSQPTARDRQFF | TGTGCCAGCAGCCAACCAACCGCGAGGGACAGACAGTTCTTC
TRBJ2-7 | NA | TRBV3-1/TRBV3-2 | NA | CASSVHRDEQYF | TGTGCCAGCAGCGTCCACAGGGACGAGCAGTACTTC
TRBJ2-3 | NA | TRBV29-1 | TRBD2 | CSVVELAGGPDTQYF | TGCAGCGTTGTAGAACTAGCGGGAGGGCCAGATACGCAGTATTTT
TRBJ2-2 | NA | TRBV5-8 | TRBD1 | CASSLVGQGVTGELFF | TGTGCCAGCAGCTTGGTGGGACAGGGGGTCACCGGGGAGCTGTTTTTT
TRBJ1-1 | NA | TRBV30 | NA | CAWSARGTGAFF | TGTGCCTGGAGTGCCCGGGGGACTGGAGCTTTCTTT
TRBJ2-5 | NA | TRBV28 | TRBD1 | CASSPADRGETQYF | TGTGCCAGCAGTCCAGCCGACAGGGGAGAGACCCAGTACTTC
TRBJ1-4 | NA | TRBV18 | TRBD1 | CASSPGTGPGKLFF | TGTGCCAGCTCACCAGGGACAGGTCCTGGAAAACTGTTTTTT
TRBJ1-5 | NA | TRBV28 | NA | CASRQGRSPPRYSNQPQHF | TGTGCCAGCAGACAGGGACGCTCGCCACCGAGATATAGCAATCAGCCCCAGCATTTT
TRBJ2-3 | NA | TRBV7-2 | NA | CASRVYSTDTQYF | TGTGCCAGTCGGGTGTATAGCACAGATACGCAGTATTTT
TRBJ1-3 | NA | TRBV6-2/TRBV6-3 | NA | CASSSEGYSYSGNTIYF | TGTGCCAGCAGTTCAGAGGGCTACTCCTACTCTGGAAACACCATATATTTT